One and the same sample provided the 13 T cell receptor beta chains below, sequenced in a study of T cell changes during pregnancy in multiple sclerosis. Produced via immunoSEQ multiplex PCR; TCRdb's table is partial and in-frame only. The repertoire includes about 35,000 clones, roughly 90% of them detected once, and approximately 0.75% sits in the top ten. Sequencing was performed on CD4+ T cells from peripheral blood mononuclear cells, taken after pregnancy. The receptors originated from a female donor in good health, enrolled as a control in a pregnancy study.

The V call is TRBV20-1, the J call TRBJ2-1; D unclear. V lost 2 bases, J lost 10 bases, and 9 bases lay in between. The CDR3 contains 11 residues. Germline V gene sequence: CDR1 DFQATT, CDR2 SNEGSKA (reference sequence). This CDR3 reads CSARLVGEQFF. For the CDR3, the DNA is TGCAGTGCTAGACTAGTTGGGGAGCAGTTCTTC.

The chain employs TRBV6-5 and TRBJ1-5, with TRBD1 matching over 8 bases. The CDR3 length is 15 residues. Germline assignment: CDR1 MNHEY and CDR2 SVGAGI. V was pared by 6 bases and J by 2 bases, with 6 bases of the junction left unmatched. In DNA form, the CDR3 reads TGTGCCAGCAGCCTCGGACAGGGCCGCAATCAGCCCCAGCATTTT. It specifies CASSLGQGRNQPQHF.

V usage is TRBV5-6 and J usage is TRBJ1-1; D possibly corresponds to TRBD1 (6 bases). Looked up from germline, CDR1 is SGHDT and CDR2 is YYEEEE. This CDR3 spans 15 amino acids. V was clipped by 5 bases and J by 5 bases, with 19 bases between them. The CDR3 coding sequence is TGTGCCAGCAGTTCTTGGGGGTCAGGGGATACTGAAGCTTTCTTT. Protein product: CASSSWGSGDTEAFF. Combining the CDR3 with reference TRBV5-6 and TRBJ1-1 gives the whole variable domain DAGVTQSPTHLIKTRGQQVTLRCSPKSGHDTVSWYQQALGQGPQFIFQYYEEEERQRGNFPDRFSGHQFPNYSSELNVNALLLGDSALYLCASSSWGSGDTEAFFGQGTRLTVV.

This chain's CDR3 is CASSGQGWNTEAFF. For the CDR3, the DNA is TGTGCCAGCAGCGGCCAGGGGTGGAACACTGAAGCTTTCTTT. V and J are TRBV9 and TRBJ1-1; TRBD1 might be the D (6 bases). This CDR3 contains 14 residues. Germline V CDR1 and CDR2: SGDLS, YYNGEE. V lost 3 bases, J lost 1 base, and 10 bases lay in between.

This chain joins TRBV4-1 and TRBJ2-1; D possibly corresponds to TRBD2 (6 bases). V was clipped by 2 bases and J by 8 bases, with 13 bases between them. This CDR3 spans 14 amino acids. The V gene's germline CDR1 is MGHRA and CDR2 YSYEKL. The CDR3 protein is CASSQPGATHEQFF. The CDR3 bases are TGCGCCAGCAGCCAACCGGGAGCCACCCATGAGCAGTTCTTC.

This clone was counted a single time. V and J are TRBV13 and TRBJ2-1; 13 bases are shared with TRBD2. In germline, CDR1 is PRHDT, CDR2 FYEKMQ (reference sequence). The CDR3 has 16 residues. J lost 10 bases, V lost 0 bases, and 6 bases had no gene match. CDR3 in amino acids: CASSLGHRTSGGEQFF. DNA of the CDR3: TGTGCCAGCAGCTTAGGCCACCGGACTAGCGGGGGCGAGCAGTTCTTC.

This rearrangement joins TRBV7-2 to TRBJ1-1; D unresolved. V lost 1 base, J lost 6 bases, and 12 bases lay in between. The CDR3 covers 14 residues. Germline V gene data show CDR1 as SGHTA and CDR2 as FQGNSA. The DNA of the CDR3 is TGTGCCAGCAGCTTAGTCGGGATTAGGCCTGAAGCTTTCTTT. It encodes CASSLVGIRPEAFF.

This sequence joins TRBV5-1 and TRBJ2-5, with 12 bases aligning to TRBD2. The germline CDR1 and CDR2 sequences are SGHRS and YFSETQ. The trim removed 1 base at V and 7 bases at J, leaving 11 bases unmatched. The CDR3 has 17 amino acids. CDR3 sequence: CASSLLSSGGAESTQYF. CDR3 nucleotide sequence: TGCGCCAGCAGCTTGTTGTCTAGCGGGGGGGCTGAATCGACCCAGTACTTC.

V and J are TRBV28 and TRBJ2-1; D remains unclear. V lost 6 bases and J 3 bases, leaving 6 bases between the germline ends. This CDR3 comprises 12 residues. Per the germline V gene, CDR1 is MDHEN and CDR2 is SYDVKM. The CDR3 DNA reads TGTGCCAGCAGCCGACTCTACAATGAGCAGTTCTTC. It codes for CASSRLYNEQFF.

The V and J genes are TRBV11-1 and TRBJ2-3, with 14 positions matching TRBD2. The V segment lost 6 bases and the J segment 2 bases; nucleotides outside the gene matches: 7. Germline values: CDR1 SGHAT, CDR2 FQDESV (reference sequence). The CDR3 covers 17 residues. CDR3 in DNA: TGTGCCAGCAGATCAAGACTAGCGGGAGGGGACACAGATACGCAGTATTTT. This gives the protein CASRSRLAGGDTDTQYF.

This chain links TRBV28 with TRBJ1-2; 8 bases are shared with TRBD1. V shed 5 bases, J shed 4 bases, and the junction held 3 bases outside the gene matches. The CDR3 loop spans 13 amino acids. The germline V gene has CDR1 MDHEN and CDR2 SYDVKM. CDR3 in amino acids: CASSLTGVYGYTF. CDR3 in DNA: TGTGCCAGCAGTCTGACAGGGGTCTATGGCTACACCTTC.

The chain has TRBV7-9 and TRBJ2-5; 9 nucleotides match TRBD1. This CDR3 has 17 amino acids. In germline, CDR1 is SEHNR, CDR2 FQNEAQ (reference sequence). J was trimmed by 2 bases and V by 5 bases; bases with no gene match: 12. CDR3: CASSLRGQGKLQETQYF. CDR3 DNA sequence: TGTGCCAGCAGCCTACGAGGACAGGGGAAATTACAAGAGACCCAGTACTTC.

V gene TRBV30 combines with J gene TRBJ1-4; D might be TRBD1 (6 bases). Looked up from germline, CDR1 is GTSNPN and CDR2 is SVGIG (reference sequence). The V gene lost 2 bases and the J gene lost 5 bases, with 12 bases spanning the gap. There are 14 residues in the CDR3. CDR3 nucleotides: TGTGCCTGGAGTTTAGGGGGAGAAAATGAAAAACTGTTTTTT. Its protein is CAWSLGGENEKLFF.